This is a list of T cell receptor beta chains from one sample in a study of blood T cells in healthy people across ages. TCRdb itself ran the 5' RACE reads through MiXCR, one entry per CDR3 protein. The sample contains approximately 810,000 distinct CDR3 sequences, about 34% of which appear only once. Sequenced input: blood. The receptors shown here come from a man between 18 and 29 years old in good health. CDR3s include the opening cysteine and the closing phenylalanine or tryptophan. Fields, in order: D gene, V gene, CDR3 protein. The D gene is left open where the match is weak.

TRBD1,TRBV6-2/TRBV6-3,CASSVRDSRYNEQYF
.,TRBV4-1,CASSHSQGGYTGELFF
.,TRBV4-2,CASSQDWSGSTDTQYF
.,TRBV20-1,CSAEGGPTNTEAFF
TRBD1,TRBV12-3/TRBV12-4,CASSHRDRASNQPQHF
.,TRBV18,CASSPQRGELNGYTF
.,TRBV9,CASSVDQEEKLFF
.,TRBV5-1,CASSLGNEETQYF
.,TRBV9,CASSVAPGTGFTGELFF
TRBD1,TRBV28,CASNVWGQGSNEQYF
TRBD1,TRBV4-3,CASSQVSRGHGYGYTF
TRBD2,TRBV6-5,CTSRAGHTDTQYF
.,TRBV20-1,CSANGFTNEKLFF
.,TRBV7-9,CASSLTATNTEAFF
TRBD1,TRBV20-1,CSVFRDRAGGQPQHF
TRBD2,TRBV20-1,CSARAGTSDTGELFF
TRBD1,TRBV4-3,CASSPDPGQGSSYNEQFF
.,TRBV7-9,CASSSRRTATNEKLFF
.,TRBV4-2,CASSQPGAGADTQYF
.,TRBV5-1,CASSLDSQNTGELFF
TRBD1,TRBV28,CASSLGTGDFSDTQYF
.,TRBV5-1,CASSWETGEGYTF